This T cell receptor beta chain is drawn from a study of shared clonotypes between healthy human individuals. Produced via immunoSEQ multiplex PCR; TCRdb's table is partial and in-frame only. The sample has more than 2,000,000 clones, approximately 93% seen once. Only one count was recorded for this clone. What it binds is not known. The germline V gene encodes CDR1 SNHLY and CDR2 FYNNEI. The CDR3 contains 15 residues. The V and J ends lost 6 bases and 7 bases, in that order; junction bases with no gene match: 8. Findings and limits, study-wide: Naive subsets, compared against memory subsets, generally had larger estimated richness values.

Sequenced sample: naive CD4+ T cells from PBMCs. Subset meaning: CD45RA+ positively selected. The V and J genes are TRBV2 and TRBJ2-1, with 11 bases aligning to TRBD2. The sequence was obtained from a man aged 18-30 years in good health. Some clones in this sample may be carry-over from other donors' samples. The CDR3, as DNA: TGTGCCAGCAGGACTAGCGGGAACCTCCAGAATGAGCAGTTCTTC. Residues: CASRTSGNLQNEQFF.